The rows below give T cell receptor beta chains drawn from one sample of a study of graft-versus-host responses after intestinal transplantation. These TCRs' antigens remain unknown. Data came from immunoSEQ multiplex PCR; TCRdb stores just in-frame clones and leaves some out. The sample has 35,000 to 45,000 clones, 85% to 95% seen once. The sequencing here drew on unstimulated CD8+ T cells sorted from spleen or lymph node cells, taken before transplant. Source of these receptors: a human donor who was the organ donor for an intestinal transplant. Each CDR3 is given with its conserved first and last residue. The D gene is left open where the match is weak. The listing skips clone size in some rows; elsewhere it reads once, few, many or a size class.

v_call	clone_size	j_call	d_call	cdr3_aa	cdr3_nt
TRBV12-5	.	TRBJ1-2	TRBD1	CASGLGQGYGYTF	TGTGCTAGTGGTTTGGGACAGGGTTATGGCTACACCTTC
TRBV9	.	TRBJ2-3	.	CASSWQGSDTQYF	TGTGCCAGCAGCTGGCAGGGTTCAGATACGCAGTATTTT
TRBV9	.	TRBJ2-7	.	CASSVDEGVYYEQYF	TGTGCCAGCAGCGTAGATGAGGGGGTCTACTACGAGCAGTACTTC
TRBV25-1	.	TRBJ1-1	TRBD1	CASSGGFRDRVRDTEAFF	TGTGCCAGCAGTGGGGGTTTCCGGGACAGGGTGAGGGACACTGAAGCTTTCTTT
TRBV7-9	.	TRBJ1-6	.	CASSLVLVGSPLHF	TGTGCCAGCAGCTTAGTGCTGGTGGGTTCACCCCTCCACTTT
TRBV9	.	TRBJ2-5	.	CASSDRQEQETQYF	TGTGCCAGCAGCGACCGACAGGAACAAGAGACCCAGTACTTC
TRBV30	.	TRBJ1-4	TRBD1	CAWSEQGNREKLFF	TGTGCCTGGAGTGAACAGGGGAATCGGGAAAAACTGTTTTTT
TRBV4-1	.	TRBJ2-3	TRBD1	CASSQAGGTDTQYF	TGCGCCAGCAGCCAAGCAGGGGGAACAGATACGCAGTATTTT
TRBV9	once	TRBJ2-5	.	CASSVGGVGAETQYF	TGTGCCAGCAGCGTAGGGGGAGTAGGGGCAGAGACCCAGTACTTC
TRBV27	.	TRBJ2-2	.	CASRLTYTGELFF	TGTGCCAGCAGACTGACCTACACCGGGGAGCTGTTTTTT
TRBV2	.	TRBJ2-7	.	CASTNLRDPRSYEQYF	TGTGCCAGCACCAACCTCCGGGACCCCCGTTCCTACGAGCAGTACTTC
TRBV19	.	TRBJ1-1	TRBD1	CASSIGTGNTEAFF	TGTGCCAGTAGTATAGGGACAGGGAACACTGAAGCTTTCTTT
TRBV6-6	once	TRBJ2-1	TRBD2	CASSYPTSGDDEQFF	TGTGCCAGCAGTTATCCGACTAGCGGGGATGATGAGCAGTTCTTC
TRBV7-9	.	TRBJ2-3	.	CASSIYEGPDTQYF	TGTGCCAGCAGCATTTATGAGGGGCCAGATACGCAGTATTTT
TRBV9	.	TRBJ1-2	.	CASSVVGGEDYTF	TGTGCCAGCAGCGTAGTAGGGGGAGAAGACTACACCTTC
TRBV6-1	.	TRBJ2-7	TRBD1	CASGDRGGDYEQYF	TGTGCCAGCGGGGACAGGGGAGGTGACTACGAGCAGTACTTC
TRBV29-1	.	TRBJ2-5	TRBD1	CSVESQGIQETQYF	TGCAGCGTTGAGTCACAGGGGATACAAGAGACCCAGTACTTC
TRBV9	.	TRBJ2-7	TRBD2	CASSVVAGGEQYF	TGTGCCAGCAGCGTAGTCGCGGGGGGCGAGCAGTACTTC
TRBV5-8	.	TRBJ1-1	.	CASSGESGLGTEAFF	TGTGCCAGCAGCGGCGAAAGCGGTCTAGGCACTGAAGCTTTCTTT
TRBV6-1	.	TRBJ2-2	.	CASSEATLGLGFRELFF	TGTGCCAGCAGTGAAGCCACCTTGGGACTTGGGTTTCGGGAGCTGTTTTTT
TRBV4-3	.	TRBJ2-1	TRBD1	CASSQEWTGSNEQFF	TGCGCCAGCAGCCAAGAGTGGACAGGGTCCAATGAGCAGTTCTTC
TRBV18	.	TRBJ2-1	TRBD1	CASSGQGNEQFF	TGTGCCAGCTCAGGACAGGGGAATGAGCAGTTCTTC
TRBV7-8	.	TRBJ2-4	.	CASSLKGVPQTKNIQYF	TGTGCCAGCAGCTTAAAAGGGGTCCCCCAAACCAAAAACATTCAGTACTTC
TRBV9	.	TRBJ1-3	.	CASSVEGFGNTIYF	TGTGCCAGCAGCGTAGAAGGGTTCGGAAACACCATATATTTT
TRBV4-3	.	TRBJ2-1	.	CASSQNVGRSSYNEQFF	TGCGCCAGCAGCCAAAACGTCGGACGGAGCTCCTACAATGAGCAGTTCTTC
TRBV6-1	.	TRBJ1-4	.	CASSEAVANEKLFF	TGTGCCAGCAGTGAAGCCGTAGCGAATGAAAAACTGTTTTTT
TRBV30	.	TRBJ2-5	.	CAWSWGGGETQYF	TGTGCCTGGAGTTGGGGGGGCGGAGAGACCCAGTACTTC
TRBV2	.	TRBJ2-1	.	CASSSNPWEQFF	TGTGCCAGCAGTAGCAACCCCTGGGAGCAGTTCTTC
TRBV5-1	.	TRBJ2-7	.	CASRSPGHPRDEQYF	TGCGCCAGCAGAAGTCCGGGACATCCAAGGGACGAGCAGTACTTC
TRBV20-1	.	TRBJ2-2	.	CAREELFF	TGTGCCAGGGAGGAGCTGTTTTTT
TRBV4-1	.	TRBJ1-5	TRBD1	CASSHVPGTGGDQPQHF	TGCGCCAGCAGCCACGTCCCCGGGACAGGGGGCGACCAGCCCCAGCATTTT
TRBV2	.	TRBJ1-2	.	CASSEAKGVTGYTF	TGTGCCAGCAGTGAAGCGAAGGGGGTTACTGGCTACACCTTC
TRBV19	.	TRBJ1-2	TRBD1	CASSISDRGSEGYTF	TGTGCCAGTAGTATATCTGACAGGGGGTCAGAGGGCTACACCTTC
TRBV9	.	TRBJ2-2	.	CASSASHRGAGELFF	TGTGCCAGCAGCGCGAGCCATCGCGGGGCCGGGGAGCTGTTTTTT
TRBV7-2	.	TRBJ2-7	TRBD1	CASSLWGTASYEQYF	TGTGCCAGCAGCTTATGGGGGACAGCCTCCTACGAGCAGTACTTC
TRBV7-3	.	TRBJ1-6	.	CASSYDLYSPLHF	TGTGCCAGCAGCTACGACCTCTATTCACCCCTCCACTTT
TRBV7-8	.	TRBJ2-5	TRBD1	CASSLWDRGQETQYF	TGTGCCAGCAGCTTATGGGACAGGGGGCAAGAGACCCAGTACTTC
TRBV11-2	.	TRBJ2-3	TRBD1	CASRGRGQASDTQYF	TGTGCCAGCAGGGGCAGGGGACAGGCTTCAGATACGCAGTATTTT
TRBV10-3	.	TRBJ2-2	.	CAIGDPKNTGELFF	TGTGCCATCGGTGACCCGAAGAACACCGGGGAGCTGTTTTTT
TRBV4-1	.	TRBJ1-5	.	CASSRGGYYSNQPQHF	TGCGCCAGCAGCCGGGGGGGCTATTATAGCAATCAGCCCCAGCATTTT
TRBV18	once	TRBJ2-1	TRBD1	CASSRWDSYNEQFF	TGTGCCAGCTCACGATGGGACAGTTACAATGAGCAGTTCTTC
TRBV29-1	once	TRBJ1-2	.	CSVVGDNGYTF	TGCAGCGTTGTAGGGGACAATGGCTACACCTTC
TRBV7-9	.	TRBJ2-2	.	CASSPVGAGELFF	TGTGCCAGCAGCCCCGTAGGGGCCGGGGAGCTGTTTTTT
TRBV7-9	.	TRBJ2-7	TRBD1	CASSLVLGDRAWEQYF	TGTGCCAGCAGCTTAGTATTAGGGGACAGGGCATGGGAGCAGTACTTC
TRBV6-5	.	TRBJ2-3	.	CASSPTTPLEDTQYF	TGTGCCAGCAGTCCGACCACCCCCCTTGAAGATACGCAGTATTTT
TRBV19	.	TRBJ1-3	TRBD1	CASSMRDSSGNTIYF	TGTGCCAGTAGTATGAGGGACAGCTCTGGAAACACCATATATTTT
TRBV2	.	TRBJ1-1	.	CASRVESLPEAFF	TGTGCCAGCAGGGTAGAAAGCCTACCTGAAGCTTTCTTT
TRBV9	.	TRBJ1-1	TRBD1	CASSLTGTGEEAFF	TGTGCCAGCAGCTTAACCGGGACAGGGGAGGAAGCTTTCTTT
TRBV19	few	TRBJ2-7	.	CASSMGHSYEQYF	TGTGCCAGTAGTATGGGACACTCCTACGAGCAGTACTTC
TRBV5-5	.	TRBJ2-5	TRBD1	CASSLGTGYPYNEGETQYF	TGTGCCAGCAGCTTGGGGACAGGGTATCCGTATAACGAGGGGGAGACCCAGTACTTC
TRBV4-2	.	TRBJ2-7	.	CASSLTVATRYEQYF	TGTGCCAGCAGCCTCACCGTAGCGACGCGCTACGAGCAGTACTTC